The present T cell receptor beta chain was sequenced within a study of cytomegalovirus exposure and HLA in healthy donors. Regarding the study as a whole: Follow-up analysis later connected one missense variant in DCLRE1C with trimming of TCR beta V- and J-genes. The study labeled 170 or so TCR beta chains cytomegalovirus-associated.

A multiplex PCR was run with 60 Vbeta primers and 13 Jbeta primers. Data came from immunoSEQ multiplex PCR; TCRdb stores just in-frame clones and leaves some out. The sample yields more than 150,000 clones, over 70% seen once. Notes on this clone: The antigen is undetermined.

The germline V gene has CDR1 KGHSH and CDR2 LQKENI. The CDR3 sequence is 15 residues long. V was clipped by 9 bases and J by 0 bases, with 15 bases between them. V gene TRBV18 combines with J gene TRBJ2-1, with a tentative D call TRBD2 (6 bases). The sequenced sample was PBMCs. The receptor comes from a man in his late teens or twenties in good health and CMV-seronegative. This chain's CDR3 is CASSSRESSYNEQFF. CDR3 DNA: TGTGCCAGTTCGTCCCGGGAGAGCTCCTACAATGAGCAGTTCTTC.